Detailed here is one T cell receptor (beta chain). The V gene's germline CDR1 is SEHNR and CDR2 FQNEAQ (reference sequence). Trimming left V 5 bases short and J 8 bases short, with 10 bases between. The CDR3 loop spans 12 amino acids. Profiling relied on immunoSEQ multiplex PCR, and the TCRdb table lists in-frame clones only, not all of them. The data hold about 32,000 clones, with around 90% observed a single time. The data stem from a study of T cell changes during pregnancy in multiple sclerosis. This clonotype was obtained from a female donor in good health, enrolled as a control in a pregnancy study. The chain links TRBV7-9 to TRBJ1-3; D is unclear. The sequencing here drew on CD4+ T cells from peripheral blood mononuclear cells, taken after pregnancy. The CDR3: CASSHEEYTIYF. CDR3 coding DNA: TGTGCCAGCAGCCACGAGGAATACACCATATATTTT.